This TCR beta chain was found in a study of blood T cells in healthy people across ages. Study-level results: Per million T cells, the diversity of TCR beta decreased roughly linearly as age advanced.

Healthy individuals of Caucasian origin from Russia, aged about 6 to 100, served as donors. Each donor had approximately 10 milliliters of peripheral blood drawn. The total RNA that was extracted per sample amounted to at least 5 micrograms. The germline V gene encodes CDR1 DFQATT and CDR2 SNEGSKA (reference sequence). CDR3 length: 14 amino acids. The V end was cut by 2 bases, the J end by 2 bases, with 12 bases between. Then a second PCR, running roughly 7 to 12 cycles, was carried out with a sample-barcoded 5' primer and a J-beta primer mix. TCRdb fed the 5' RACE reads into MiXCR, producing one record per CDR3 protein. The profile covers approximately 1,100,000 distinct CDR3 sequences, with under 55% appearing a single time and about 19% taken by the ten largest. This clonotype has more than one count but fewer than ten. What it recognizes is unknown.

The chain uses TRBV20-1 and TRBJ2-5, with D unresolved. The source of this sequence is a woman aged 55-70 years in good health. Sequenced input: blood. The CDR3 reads CSARSNSVQETQYF. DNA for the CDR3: TGCAGTGCTAGATCCAACAGCGTTCAAGAGACCCAGTACTTC.